These T cell receptor beta chains were read from a single sample in a study of blood T cell repertoires in COVID-19. The assay was immunoSEQ multiplex PCR, and TCRdb's table has in-frame clones only and misses some. The sample includes around 300,000 clones, 80% to 90% of them seen just once. The sequencing sample was made of peripheral blood. Receptor source: a woman in her 50s who had recovered from COVID-19. CDR3s include the opening cysteine and the closing phenylalanine or tryptophan. A D gene is named only where the DNA matches it firmly. The size field is filled for only some rows; it gives once, few, many or a size class.

V	J	size	D	CDR3	DNA
TRBV5-1	TRBJ2-7	-	TRBD2	CASSAVAGGYEQYF	TGCGCCAGCAGCGCTGTAGCGGGGGGCTACGAGCAGTACTTC
TRBV6-4	TRBJ2-1	few	TRBD2	CASSDSGGGPHEQFF	TGTGCCAGCAGTGACTCGGGCGGGGGGCCCCATGAGCAGTTCTTC
TRBV28	TRBJ2-2	-	TRBD2	CAGAPRLAGAGELFF	TGTGCCGGGGCGCCCAGACTAGCGGGCGCCGGGGAGCTGTTTTTT
TRBV6-6	TRBJ2-1	-	-	CASAPTRNEQFF	TGTGCCAGCGCCCCCACTAGGAATGAGCAGTTCTTC
TRBV27	TRBJ1-5	few	-	CASSLFRGSNQPQHF	TGTGCCAGCAGTTTATTTAGGGGTAGCAATCAGCCCCAGCATTTT
TRBV27	TRBJ2-5	-	-	CASSLAGGRARETQYF	TGTGCCAGCAGTTTAGCAGGGGGGCGGGCTCGAGAGACCCAGTACTTC
TRBV11-2	TRBJ2-5	-	TRBD1	CASSPTGAGETQYF	TGTGCCAGCAGTCCGACAGGGGCGGGGGAGACCCAGTACTTC
TRBV6-2/TRBV6-3	TRBJ2-7	-	TRBD1	CASSPGQGVYEQYF	TGTGCCAGCAGTCCGGGACAGGGAGTCTACGAGCAGTACTTC
TRBV5-4	TRBJ1-2	-	-	CASSFTIFDSGYTF	TGTGCCAGCAGCTTTACCATTTTTGACAGTGGCTACACCTTC
TRBV18	TRBJ2-5	-	-	CASSPSGTGGETQYF	TGTGCCAGCTCACCCTCCGGGACCGGAGGGGAGACCCAGTACTTC
TRBV3-1/TRBV3-2	TRBJ1-2	-	-	CASSQSPGRDYGYTF	TGTGCCAGCAGCCAAAGCCCCGGCAGGGACTATGGCTACACCTTC